Listed here are 22 T cell receptor beta chains from one sample, sequenced in a study of STAT5B mutations in CD4+ large granular lymphocyte leukemia. Data came from immunoSEQ multiplex PCR; TCRdb stores just in-frame clones and leaves some out. This sample has about 32,000 clones, with roughly 89% found just once. Sequenced sample: CD4+ T cells from blood buffy coats. The receptors derive from a human donor in good health.

The rearrangement uses TRBV19 and TRBJ2-7, with D unclear. V dropped 5 bases and J dropped 4 bases, with 6 bases sitting between them. Germline assignment: CDR1 LNHDA and CDR2 SQIVND (reference sequence). The CDR3 runs 11 residues. CDR3 sequence (DNA): TGTGCCAGTAGTTCAGGATACGAGCAGTACTTC. Translated, it gives CASSSGYEQYF.

The table lists this clone with a few counts. The chain uses TRBV14 and TRBJ2-2; 11 bases agree with TRBD2. The V and J ends lost 5 bases and 8 bases, in that order; junction bases with no gene match: 4. Germline CDR1 reads SGHDN; CDR2 reads FVKESK. This CDR3 is 14 amino acids long. CDR3 region: CASSTRLAGGELFF. The DNA of the CDR3 is TGTGCCAGCAGCACCCGACTAGCGGGAGGGGAGCTGTTTTTT.

The chain has TRBV2 and TRBJ2-1; 9 nucleotides line up with TRBD2. CDR1 and CDR2 (germline): SNHLY, FYNNEI. J lost 8 bases, V lost 3 bases, and 11 bases had no gene match. This CDR3 spans 16 amino acids. The CDR3 sequence is CASSDPAGGLLYEQFF. CDR3 bases: TGTGCCAGCAGTGACCCCGCGGGAGGGCTCCTCTATGAGCAGTTCTTC.

In its sample, this clone was seen a few times. The chain combines TRBV29-1 with TRBJ1-5, with 9 positions matching TRBD1. The CDR3 runs 13 residues. CDR1 SQVTM and CDR2 ANQGSEA come from the germline V gene. V was pared by 4 bases and J by 6 bases, with 4 bases of the junction left unmatched. Here the CDR3 DNA reads TGCAGCGTTGGGGACAGGGAGGGTCAGCCCCAGCATTTT. Translated: CSVGDREGQPQHF.

This clone was counted a single time. The rearrangement links TRBV27 to TRBJ1-1; D may be TRBD1 (6 bases). The CDR3 has 15 residues. Trimming pared 1 base from V and 1 base from J, leaving 10 bases between. Germline CDR1 is MNHEY and CDR2 is SMNVEV (reference sequence). CDR3 nucleotides: TGTGCCAGCAGTTTATTCGGGGGGCAGAACACTGAAGCTTTCTTT. Translated, it gives CASSLFGGQNTEAFF.

The sample holds one count of this clone. The chain recombines TRBV6-1 with TRBJ2-1; D is perhaps TRBD2 (6 bases). The V gene lost 6 bases and the J gene lost 6 bases, with 18 bases spanning the gap. CDR1 is MNHNS, CDR2 SASEGT, per germline. This CDR3 has 15 amino acids. CDR3 nucleotide sequence: TGTGCCAGCAGGATTACTAGCCCCAGCACCAATGAGCAGTTCTTC. Amino acid sequence: CASRITSPSTNEQFF.

The CDR3 nucleotides read TGTGCCAGCAGCTTAGATTCATACAACTATGGCTACACCTTC. It encodes CASSLDSYNYGYTF. The chain uses TRBV11-3 and TRBJ1-2; unclear D gene. CDR3 length: 14 residues. V was clipped by 0 bases and J by 2 bases, with 7 bases between them. The germline gives CDR1 SGHNT, CDR2 YENEEA.

The gene calls are TRBV25-1 and TRBJ1-1, with TRBD1 as a possible D gene (6 bases). Germline V gene data show CDR1 as MGHDK and CDR2 as SYGVNS. Trimming stripped 7 bases from V and 3 bases from J, with 9 bases between. This CDR3 contains 12 residues. CDR3 DNA sequence: TGTGCCAGCAAAGGACAGCACACTGAAGCTTTCTTT. Translated, it gives CASKGQHTEAFF.

J is TRBJ2-2 and V is TRBV19; tentative D call: TRBD2 (5 bases). Germline-derived CDR1 and CDR2 are LNHDA and SQIVND (reference sequence). The CDR3 extends over 14 amino acids. V dropped 3 bases and J dropped 5 bases, with 10 bases sitting between them. In DNA, the CDR3 is TGTGCCAGTAGTATCGGGGTGGGGACCGGGGAGCTGTTTTTT. Its protein is CASSIGVGTGELFF. The whole variable domain, remainder taken from reference TRBV19 and TRBJ2-2, is DGGITQSPKYLFRKEGQNVTLSCEQNLNHDAMYWYRQDPGQGLRLIYYSQIVNDFQKGDIAEGYSVSREKKESFPLTVTSAQKNPTAFYLCASSIGVGTGELFFGEGSRLTVL.

This clone showed up just a few times. The V and J genes are TRBV9 and TRBJ2-7; TRBD2 might be the D (6 bases). The V end lost 4 bases, the J end lost 2 bases, and 13 bases lay between the germline ends. CDR1 SGDLS and CDR2 YYNGEE come from the germline V gene. CDR3 size: 14 residues. The CDR3 spells CASSQGTLTYEQYF. The CDR3 nucleotides read TGTGCCAGCAGCCAAGGGACTTTAACCTACGAGCAGTACTTC.

The rearrangement joins TRBV30 to TRBJ2-3; a weak D match, TRBD2 (5 bases). V shed 5 bases and J shed 9 bases, with 15 bases lying between them. The germline CDR1 and CDR2 sequences are GTSNPN and SVGIG (reference sequence). This CDR3 has 12 residues. CDR3 nucleotide sequence: TGTGCCTGGGGCCGTCAGGAGGTAACGCAGTATTTT. Translation gives CAWGRQEVTQYF.

This chain links TRBV7-2 with TRBJ2-1; the D gene is possibly TRBD1 (5 bases). Trimming shortened V by 0 bases and J by 4 bases, and 10 bases separated the two germline ends. The CDR3 covers 15 residues. The germline gives CDR1 SGHTA, CDR2 FQGNSA. This CDR3 is CASSLAGAIYNEQFF. The CDR3 coding sequence is TGTGCCAGCAGCTTAGCAGGGGCCATTTACAATGAGCAGTTCTTC.

The rearrangement joins TRBV5-1 to TRBJ2-1, with D tentatively TRBD2 (6 bases). Germline-derived CDR1 and CDR2 are SGHRS and YFSETQ. The CDR3 sequence is 12 residues long. Deletions cut 0 bases from V and 11 bases from J, with 9 bases between. The CDR3 DNA follows: TGCGCCAGCAGCTTGGCCGGGGGTCAGCAGTTCTTC. It yields the protein CASSLAGGQQFF.

V gene TRBV6-5 combines with J gene TRBJ1-3, with 7 bases matching TRBD1. Unmatched junction bases numbered 4, after V lost 5 bases and J lost 0 bases. Germline V lookup: CDR1 MNHEY, CDR2 SVGAGI. The CDR3 consists of 15 residues. CDR3 residues: CASSTGVSSGNTIYF. The DNA of the CDR3 is TGTGCCAGCAGTACAGGGGTCTCCTCTGGAAACACCATATATTTT.

The chain has TRBV2 and TRBJ1-5, with TRBD1 as a possible D gene (6 bases). The CDR3 is 15 residues long. V was pared by 5 bases and J by 0 bases, with 11 bases between. Germline values: CDR1 SNHLY, CDR2 FYNNEI. CDR3 in DNA: TGTGCCAGCAGTTATAGACAGGATAGCAATCAGCCCCAGCATTTT. Translated, it gives CASSYRQDSNQPQHF.

DNA of the CDR3: TGCAGTGCTAGAGAACGTGAGCAGTTCTTC. Its translation: CSAREREQFF. The chain couples TRBV20-1 to TRBJ2-1, with D hard to call. The CDR3 loop spans 10 amino acids. Germline V gene data show CDR1 as DFQATT and CDR2 as SNEGSKA (reference sequence). V lost 0 bases and J lost 9, with 3 bases in between.

This chain connects TRBV5-8 to TRBJ2-1, with 10 bases identical to TRBD2. The CDR3 is 15 amino acids. Germline values: CDR1 SGHTS, CDR2 YDEGEE. Germline trimming cut 3 bases from V and 4 bases from J; bases unmatched to any gene: 4. CDR3 bases: TGTGCCAGCAGCTATGGGACTAGCGTGTACAATGAGCAGTTCTTC. This translates into CASSYGTSVYNEQFF.

The chain employs TRBV5-6 and TRBJ2-5; D gene unclear. The tail of the sequence fits TRBJ2-7 better, so the J call may be wrong. Germline assignment: CDR1 SGHDT and CDR2 YYEEEE. The CDR3 spans 13 residues. The CDR3 nucleotides read TGTGCCAGCAGCTTGGCCGATAGCCACGAGCAGTACTTC. This sequence encodes CASSLADSHEQYF.

J is TRBJ2-5 and V is TRBV9, with a possible D match to TRBD1 (6 bases). Per germline, CDR1 SGDLS and CDR2 YYNGEE. CDR3 size: 16 residues. V was clipped by 0 bases and J by 1 base, with 13 bases between them. CDR3 in amino acids: CASSVAYLGGQETQYF. For the CDR3, the DNA is TGTGCCAGCAGCGTAGCTTACTTAGGGGGCCAAGAGACCCAGTACTTC.

J is TRBJ1-1 and V is TRBV19, with 8 bases lining up with TRBD1. CDR1 is LNHDA, CDR2 SQIVND, per germline (reference sequence). This CDR3 has 15 residues. V trimming: 4 bases; J trimming: 4 bases; junction bases outside the gene matches: 8. CDR3 bases: TGTGCCAGTAGTACGACAGGGGCGGGATCCACTGAAGCTTTCTTT. Its translation is CASSTTGAGSTEAFF.

This clone was recorded once. The V gene is TRBV28, the J gene TRBJ1-2; D remains unclear. CDR3 length: 15 residues. Germline V gene sequence: CDR1 MDHEN, CDR2 SYDVKM. Trimming left V 2 bases short and J 0 bases short, with 10 bases between. CDR3 nucleotides: TGTGCCAGCAGTTTACATAGAATAGCTAACTATGGCTACACCTTC. Its translation: CASSLHRIANYGYTF.

This rearrangement joins TRBV5-6 to TRBJ1-2; D perhaps matches TRBD1 (5 bases). The germline V and J ends were trimmed by 4 bases and 11 bases, with 12 bases remaining between them. Germline loops: CDR1 SGHDT, CDR2 YYEEEE. The CDR3 runs to 11 residues. CDR3 DNA sequence: TGTGCCAGCAGCAGGAAGACAGTGTACACCTTC. This encodes CASSRKTVYTF.